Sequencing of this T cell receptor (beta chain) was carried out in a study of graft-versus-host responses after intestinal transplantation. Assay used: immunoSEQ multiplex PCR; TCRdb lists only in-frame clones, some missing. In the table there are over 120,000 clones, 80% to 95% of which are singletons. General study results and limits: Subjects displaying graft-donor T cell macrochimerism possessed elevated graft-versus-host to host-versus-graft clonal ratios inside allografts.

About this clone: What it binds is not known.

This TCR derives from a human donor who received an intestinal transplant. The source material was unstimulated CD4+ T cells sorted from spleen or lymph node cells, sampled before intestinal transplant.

The CDR3 spells CASSKGLAEQFF. The CDR3, as DNA: TGTGCCAGCAGCAAGGGACTAGCCGAGCAGTTCTTC. This rearrangement joins TRBV5-6 to TRBJ2-1; the match to TRBD2 covers 9 bases. The germline V gene encodes CDR1 SGHDT and CDR2 YYEEEE. CDR3 length equals 12 residues. Trimming at V came to 4 bases and at J to 10 bases, leaving 3 bases not matched to a gene. Full variable domain (missing parts from reference TRBV5-6 and TRBJ2-1): DAGVTQSPTHLIKTRGQQVTLRCSPKSGHDTVSWYQQALGQGPQFIFQYYEEEERQRGNFPDRFSGHQFPNYSSELNVNALLLGDSALYLCASSKGLAEQFFGPGTRLTVL.